This record covers a single T cell receptor (beta chain). The record originates from a study of shared clonotypes between healthy human individuals. The protocol was immunoSEQ multiplex PCR, while the TCRdb copy is restricted to in-frame clones and leaves out a portion. The sample consists of some 680,000 clones, approximately 73% of them appearing once. The V and J ends lost 6 bases and 0 bases respectively, with 9 bases between them. The CDR3 runs to 14 residues. Germline assignment: CDR1 SNHLY and CDR2 FYNNEI. The receptor comes from a woman under 40 in good health. V is TRBV2 and J is TRBJ2-1; D call uncertain. The sequenced material came from memory CD4+ T cells sorted from blood. Stated subset: CD45RA-negative fraction. CDR3 sequence (DNA): TGTGCCAGCAGGTTCCAAAGCTCCTACAATGAGCAGTTCTTC. Its protein is CASRFQSSYNEQFF.